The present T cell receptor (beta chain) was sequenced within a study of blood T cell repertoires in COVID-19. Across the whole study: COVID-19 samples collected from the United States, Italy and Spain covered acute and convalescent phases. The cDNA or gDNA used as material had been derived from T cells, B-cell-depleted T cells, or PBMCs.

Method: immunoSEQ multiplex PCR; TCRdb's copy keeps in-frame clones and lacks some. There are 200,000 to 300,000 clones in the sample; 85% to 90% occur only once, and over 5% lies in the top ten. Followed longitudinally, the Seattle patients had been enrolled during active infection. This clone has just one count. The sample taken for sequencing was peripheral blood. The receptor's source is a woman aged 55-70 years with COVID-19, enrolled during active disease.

The CDR3, as DNA: TGTGCCAGCAGCTCCCTGGGACTAGCGGGAGCGCGCCACGAGCAGTACTTC. Translating gives CASSSLGLAGARHEQYF. The chain is built from TRBV5-6 and TRBJ2-7, with 14 positions matching TRBD2. CDR3 size: 17 residues. V was clipped by 3 bases and J by 5 bases; unmatched bases: 10. The germline V gene encodes CDR1 SGHDT and CDR2 YYEEEE.